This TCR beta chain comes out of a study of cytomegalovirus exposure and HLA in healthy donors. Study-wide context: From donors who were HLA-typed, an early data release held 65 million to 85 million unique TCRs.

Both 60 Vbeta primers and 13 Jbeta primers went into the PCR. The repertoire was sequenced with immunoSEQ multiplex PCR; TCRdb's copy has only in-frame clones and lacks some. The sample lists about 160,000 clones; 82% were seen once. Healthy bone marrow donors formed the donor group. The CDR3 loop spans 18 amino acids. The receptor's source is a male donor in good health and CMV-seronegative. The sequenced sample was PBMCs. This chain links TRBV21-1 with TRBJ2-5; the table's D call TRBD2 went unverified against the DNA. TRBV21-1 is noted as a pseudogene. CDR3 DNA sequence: TGTGCCAGCAGCAAAGAGCTCCCAACTAGCGGGGAACAAGAGACCCAGTACTTC. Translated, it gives CASSKELPTSGEQETQYF.